This record looks at one TCR beta chain sequence and its context. Its target is unknown. This entry belongs to a study of vaccination effects on CD4 cells after COVID-19. Study-wide findings and caveats: Both infection-induced and vaccine-induced clones contracted markedly at late post-vaccination timepoints.

V dropped 3 bases and J dropped 6; count of bases not matched to a gene: 4. Germline CDR1 and CDR2: SNHLY and FYNNEI. The CDR3 sequence is 15 residues long. Only in-frame clones appear in the TCRdb table, and some are missing; sequencing was by immunoSEQ multiplex PCR. The sample lists around 59,000 clones; 78% were seen once. Sequencing in the ViraFEST assay came after antigen-specific CD4+ T cells had been expanded with viral peptide pools, which were used to stimulate PBMC. Once cultured for approximately ten days, the cells underwent separation to obtain CD4+ T cells. All study participants received two doses of BNT162b2 or mRNA-1273 vaccine. Previously uninfected by SARS-CoV-2, the vaccine recipients also showed negative nucleocapsid antibodies. A density of approximately 2.2 million PBMC per well was used; these cells were cultured with about 10 IU/ml IL-2 and 10 ug/ml peptides. A half-volume exchange with IL-2 medium occurred on days 3 and 7.

The specimen was CD4+ T cells from PBMCs cultured with HCoV-OC43 spike peptides, collected after COVID-19 vaccination. Subset described: HCoV-OC43 spike overlapping peptide pool stimulation. V gene TRBV2 combines with J gene TRBJ1-5; 11 nucleotides line up with TRBD1. The source of this sequence is a human donor who received a COVID-19 vaccine. CDR3 residues: CASSDRTGGFQPQHF. CDR3 sequence (DNA): TGTGCCAGCAGTGATAGGACAGGGGGCTTTCAGCCCCAGCATTTT.